This TCR beta chain was profiled in a study of blood T cell repertoires in COVID-19. Germline values: CDR1 LNHDA, CDR2 SQIVND (reference sequence). The CDR3 spans 15 residues. V gave up 0 bases and J gave up 6 bases; unmatched junction bases: 3. Sequencing used immunoSEQ multiplex PCR; TCRdb keeps in-frame clones, though not all of them. The table shows some 330,000 clones, with around 83% occurring only once. The TCR comes from a woman between 50 and 59 years old who had recovered from COVID-19. The sample was PBMCs or T cells enriched from blood (not recorded which). The V call is TRBV19, the J call TRBJ1-2; the match to TRBD1 covers 11 bases. The chain's CDR3 is CASSIDSGQGDGYTF. CDR3 in DNA: TGTGCCAGTAGTATAGACTCGGGACAGGGGGATGGCTACACCTTC. Filled out from reference TRBV19 and TRBJ1-2, the complete variable domain reads DGGITQSPKYLFRKEGQNVTLSCEQNLNHDAMYWYRQDPGQGLRLIYYSQIVNDFQKGDIAEGYSVSREKKESFPLTVTSAQKNPTAFYLCASSIDSGQGDGYTFGSGTRLTVV.